The 8 T cell receptor beta chains given below trace back to one sample, sequenced in a study of blood T cell repertoires in COVID-19. Produced via immunoSEQ multiplex PCR; TCRdb's table is partial and in-frame only. The profile shows tens of thousands of clones, approximately 80% of them singletons. The material sequenced was peripheral blood. The receptor set was obtained from a man aged 80 or over with active or convalescent COVID-19.

The J gene is TRBJ1-2, the V gene TRBV7-2, with TRBD1 as a possible D gene (6 bases). With 6 bases removed from V and 2 bases from J, the gap between germline ends came to 13 bases. Looked up from germline, CDR1 is SGHTA and CDR2 is FQGNSA. The length of the CDR3 is 14 residues. The CDR3 coding sequence is TGTGCCAGCAGATCCGCCGGGACAAACTATGGCTACACCTTC. Translating gives CASRSAGTNYGYTF. The whole variable domain, remainder taken from reference TRBV7-2 and TRBJ1-2, is GAGVSQSPSNKVTEKGKDVELRCDPISGHTALYWYRQSLGQGLEFLIYFQGNSAPDKSGLPSDRFSAERTGGSVSTLTIQRTQQEDSAVYLCASRSAGTNYGYTFGSGTRLTVV.

The genes are TRBV4-1 and TRBJ2-2; D is unresolved. Germline CDR1 and CDR2: MGHRA and YSYEKL. CDR3 length: 17 amino acids. The germline V and J ends were trimmed by 0 bases and 0 bases, with 11 bases remaining between them. The CDR3, as DNA: TGCGCCAGCAGCCAAGAGTTTGGCACAGCGAACACCGGGGAGCTGTTTTTT. It codes for CASSQEFGTANTGELFF.

The chain links TRBV4-3 to TRBJ2-6; D unresolved. CDR1 and CDR2 (germline): LGHNA, YSLEER. The ends were cut back, 1 base at V and 0 bases at J, with 7 bases in the middle. CDR3 length: 16 amino acids. The DNA of the CDR3 is TGCGCCAGCAGCCAAGGCGTCCGCTCTGGGGCCAACGTCCTGACTTTC. It codes for CASSQGVRSGANVLTF.

This sequence joins TRBV4-1 and TRBJ1-2; 9 positions match TRBD1. The length of the CDR3 is 15 residues. Germline V gene sequence: CDR1 MGHRA, CDR2 YSYEKL. V shed 1 base and J 4 bases; nucleotides not matched to a gene: 4. The CDR3 nucleotides are TGCGCCAGCAGCCAAGGGGGACAGGGCTTCTATGGCTACACCTTC. Protein sequence: CASSQGGQGFYGYTF.

The chain links TRBV19 to TRBJ2-2; D possibly corresponds to TRBD1 (6 bases). Trimming shortened V by 4 bases and J by 5 bases, and 8 bases separated the two germline ends. Germline CDR1 is LNHDA and CDR2 is SQIVND (reference sequence). The CDR3 is 13 residues long. The CDR3 spells CASSKTGTGELFF. In DNA form, the CDR3 reads TGTGCCAGTAGTAAGACAGGTACCGGGGAGCTGTTTTTT.

The chain is built from TRBV6-5 and TRBJ2-2; 10 bases align to TRBD1. The length of the CDR3 is 16 residues. Germline CDR1 reads MNHEY; CDR2 reads SVGAGI. V lost 3 bases, J lost 6 bases, and 7 bases stayed unmatched. The CDR3 loop reads CASSYSDRGYAGELFF. DNA of the CDR3: TGTGCCAGCAGTTATTCGGACAGGGGGTATGCCGGGGAGCTGTTTTTT.

The rearrangement joins TRBV27 to TRBJ1-5, with 9 positions matching TRBD1. V dropped 5 bases and J dropped 7; count of bases not matched to a gene: 6. This CDR3 region has 14 residues. Looked up from germline, CDR1 is MNHEY and CDR2 is SMNVEV (reference sequence). CDR3 nucleotides: TGTGCCAGCAGTCCTGTACAGGGGGCCCAGCCCCAGCATTTT. Protein product: CASSPVQGAQPQHF.

The chain employs TRBV7-9 and TRBJ2-5; TRBD2 matches at 7 bases. This CDR3 has 15 residues. Trimming at V came to 1 base and at J to 4 bases, leaving 6 bases not matched to a gene. Germline CDR1 is SEHNR and CDR2 is FQNEAQ (reference sequence). CDR3 residues: CASSLVGGSRETQYF. In DNA, the CDR3 is TGTGCCAGCAGCTTAGTCGGCGGGAGTAGAGAGACCCAGTACTTC.